The 7 T cell receptor beta chains presented below share a single source sample, sequenced in a study of cytomegalovirus exposure and HLA in healthy donors. TCRdb's table, derived via immunoSEQ multiplex PCR, lists solely in-frame clones and lacks some. The table lists 100,000 to 150,000 clones, around 94% of them singletons. Sequencing used PBMCs. These receptor sequences come from a woman between 18 and 30 years old in good health and CMV-seronegative.

V usage is TRBV2 and J usage is TRBJ2-2, with 9 bases identical to TRBD2. Losses at the gene ends were 1 base for V and 3 bases for J; bases not matched to a gene: 6. The length of the CDR3 is 17 residues. Germline CDR1 and CDR2: SNHLY and FYNNEI. The CDR3 sequence: CASSEDLSGGHTGELFF. CDR3 bases: TGTGCCAGCAGTGAAGATTTAAGCGGGGGGCACACCGGGGAGCTGTTTTTT. Filled out from reference TRBV2 and TRBJ2-2, the complete variable domain reads EPEVTQTPSHQVTQMGQEVILRCVPISNHLYFYWYRQILGQKVEFLVSFYNNEISEKSEIFDDQFSVERPDGSNFTLKIRSTKLEDSAMYFCASSEDLSGGHTGELFFGEGSRLTVL.

The chain combines TRBV28 with TRBJ2-1; D might be TRBD2 (6 bases). This CDR3 contains 13 residues. The ends were cut back, 3 bases at V and 6 bases at J, with 9 bases in the middle. Germline assignment: CDR1 MDHEN and CDR2 SYDVKM. CDR3 loop: CASSFASVNEQFF. CDR3 bases: TGTGCCAGCAGTTTCGCTAGCGTCAATGAGCAGTTCTTC.

V and J are TRBV2 and TRBJ2-3; a weak D match, TRBD1 (5 bases). Trimming stripped 5 bases from V and 1 base from J, with 13 bases between. The CDR3 spans 15 residues. Germline CDR1 and CDR2: SNHLY and FYNNEI. The DNA for the CDR3 is TGTGCCAGCAGTATAAGGGGCCGGGGCACAGATACGCAGTATTTT. Translation gives CASSIRGRGTDTQYF. Supplemented by reference TRBV2 and TRBJ2-3, the full variable domain reads EPEVTQTPSHQVTQMGQEVILRCVPISNHLYFYWYRQILGQKVEFLVSFYNNEISEKSEIFDDQFSVERPDGSNFTLKIRSTKLEDSAMYFCASSIRGRGTDTQYFGPGTRLTVL.

The chain joins TRBV18 to TRBJ2-1; no definite D call. The germline V and J ends were trimmed by 3 bases and 8 bases, with 11 bases remaining between them. Germline lookup yields CDR1 KGHSH and CDR2 LQKENI. This CDR3 is built from 13 residues. The DNA for the CDR3 is TGTGCCAGCTCACCTGGGCTCCACGATGAGCAGTTCTTC. Translation gives CASSPGLHDEQFF.

CDR3 residues: CASSIVLAVTNYGYTF. The CDR3 DNA reads as TGTGCCAGTAGTATAGTTCTGGCAGTTACTAACTATGGCTACACCTTC. The chain uses TRBV19 and TRBJ1-2; D is uncertain. Per the germline V gene, CDR1 is LNHDA and CDR2 is SQIVND (reference sequence). CDR3 length: 16 amino acids. V lost 1 base, J lost 0 bases, and 12 bases lay in between.

The chain couples TRBV29-1 to TRBJ2-7; 7 positions agree with TRBD2. The junction had 11 bases not matched to a gene; V was cut back by 7 bases and J by 2 bases. Germline assignment: CDR1 SQVTM and CDR2 ANQGSEA. This CDR3 contains 14 residues. In DNA form, the CDR3 reads TGCAGCGGGAGAGGGGAGGGGTTCCCCTACGAGCAGTACTTC. Protein sequence: CSGRGEGFPYEQYF.

The chain combines TRBV11-2 with TRBJ1-1; tentatively, D is TRBD1 (5 bases). V shed 6 bases and J shed 6 bases, with 14 bases lying between them. CDR3 size: 13 residues. Germline CDR1 reads SGHAT; CDR2 reads FQNNGV. The DNA for the CDR3 is TGTGCCAGCAGTCTCTCCTCGGGGGCTGAAGCTTTCTTT. It encodes CASSLSSGAEAFF.